This T cell receptor beta chain was identified in a study of OX40 agonist ivuxolimab in advanced cancers. Looking at the study overall: Ivuxolimab, which targeted the costimulatory receptor OX40 (CD134), was an agonistic, fully human IgG2 monoclonal antibody. Prior anti-PD-1, anti-PD-L1 or anti-CTLA-4 therapy was permitted, and checkpoint inhibitors had been received by about 44% of dose-escalation patients. Peripheral TCRbeta sequencing was intended to test whether TCR sequence diversity was altered and clonal T-cell expansion was caused by ivuxolimab. The dose-escalation cohort was around 83% male with a mean age of approximately 60 years, ranging from about 23 to 85. The paper covers the monotherapy dose-escalation part of the phase I ivuxolimab trial, which included N = 52 patients. Partial responses were achieved by three dose-escalation patients, of whom one had hepatocellular carcinoma and two had cutaneous melanoma. Among the approximately 54 dose-escalation patients, about 20 had hepatocellular carcinoma, about 15 melanoma, 9 renal cell carcinoma and 9 head and neck cancer. Intravenous ivuxolimab was administered to patients every 2 weeks at six dose levels: 0.01, 0.1, 0.3, 1.5, 3 and 10 mg/kg. What the research found in general, with its limitations: Antigen specificity was not determined for the clonally expanded peripheral T cells. After ivuxolimab, more expanded clones were found on average in CD8+ T cells than in CD4+ T cells. Low levels of normalized T-cell clonal expansion were also seen in some patients who did not respond. In partial responders in the 0.1-3.0 mg/kg groups, normalized peripheral clonal expansion was found to be among the lowest, especially among CD8+ T cells. At doses of 0.1 to 3.0 mg/kg, clonal expansion of both CD4+ and CD8+ blood T cells was observed from baseline to week 6.

The trial excluded patients who had a history of autoimmune disease or who were on systemic immunosuppression. Peripheral blood for TCR sequencing was collected from all dose cohorts at baseline, on cycle 4 day 1, and on cycle 7 day 1. Samples were obtained from an open-label, multicenter, first-in-human phase I dose-escalation trial of ivuxolimab. Adults with locally advanced or metastatic melanoma, renal cell carcinoma, hepatocellular carcinoma or head and neck squamous cell carcinoma were enrolled in the trial. Before TCR sequencing, CD4+ T cells and CD8+ T cells from peripheral blood were sorted into separate populations. From V the trimming removes 6 bases and from J it removes 2 bases, while the gene matches leave 5 bases of the junction unaccounted for. Via the germline V gene, CDR1 is MDHEN and CDR2 SYDVKM. The CDR3 covers 14 residues, taking in both the cysteine and the phenylalanine. Only the CDR3 part of the read is kept: 42 bases, read in frame from the first base.

As concerns this clone: Its cognate antigen has yet to be identified. Base-call qualities are not available, and no considerably larger clone is one nucleotide away.

Genomic DNA was isolated from the sorted cells so that the TCRbeta CDR3 region could be sequenced. TCRbeta CDR3 regions were sequenced using the immunoSEQ Assay. TCRdb obtained this table from immuneACCESS and retained in-frame rearrangements with V and J assigned. These tables miss some clones; where compared with another copy, unresolved V genes account for less than half of the shortfall, and the remainder is unexplained. Within this sample are approximately 80,000 clones, with around 87% of them counted one time only. The leading ten clones occupy around 0.26% of the sample. The sequencing here drew on CD4+ or CD8+ T cells sorted from blood, taken in a trial of the OX40 agonist ivuxolimab. In this chain, TRBV28 is recombined with TRBJ1-2; a stretch of 8 junction bases matches TRBD1. The receptor's source is an adult with an advanced solid tumor such as melanoma, head and neck, liver or kidney cancer. At the DNA level, the sequence is TGTGCCAGCAGCGCAGGGGGCGGCAACTATGGCTACACCTTC. Translated, this is CASSAGGGNYGYTF.